The 30 T cell receptor beta chains in this list originate from one sample, sequenced in a study of blood T cells in healthy people across ages. Through a sample-barcoded 5' primer and a J-beta primer mix, a second PCR was run for roughly 6 to 11 cycles. In TCRdb, the 5' RACE reads were re-called with MiXCR into one record per CDR3 protein. The data hold 1.4 million to 1.5 million distinct CDR3 sequences, with approximately 42% observed a single time. Material for sequencing was blood. The receptors stem from a woman in her late teens or twenties in good health.

This clonotype was seen a few times. The chain is built from TRBV6-1 and TRBJ2-1; D remains ambiguous. The CDR3 runs 16 residues. The V end was cut by 1 base, the J end by 0 bases, with 10 bases between. Germline V CDR1 and CDR2: MNHNS, SASEGT. For the CDR3, the DNA is TGTGCCAGCAGTGAAGTCGTCTTTAGCTCCTACAATGAGCAGTTCTTC. Amino acids: CASSEVVFSSYNEQFF.

This rearrangement joins TRBV28 to TRBJ2-7; TRBD2 agrees at 12 bases. The CDR3 runs 15 residues. J was trimmed by 5 bases and V by 0 bases; bases with no gene match: 2. Germline V gene sequence: CDR1 MDHEN, CDR2 SYDVKM. The CDR3 coding sequence is TGTGCCAGCAGTTTATGGACTAGCGGGGGAGACGAGCAGTACTTC. Its translation is CASSLWTSGGDEQYF.

The chain couples TRBV7-2 to TRBJ2-7, with 9 positions matching TRBD2. With V trimmed by 5 bases and J by 4 bases, 15 bases remained unmatched. The CDR3 is made up of 17 amino acids. CDR1 is SGHTA and CDR2 is FQGNSA in the germline V gene. CDR3 in amino acids: CASSVDGISGRPYEQYF. DNA of the CDR3: TGTGCCAGCAGCGTAGATGGGATAAGCGGGAGGCCATACGAGCAGTACTTC.

The DNA for the CDR3 is TGCGCCAGCAGCCGTCTGGAGCGGTTCTACAATGAGCAGTACTTC. This encodes CASSRLERFYNEQYF. The genes are TRBV5-1 and TRBJ2-1, with D possibly being TRBD2 (5 bases). The J call could be wrong; TRBJ2-7 is a better fit for the DNA end. This CDR3 has 15 amino acids. Germline-derived CDR1 and CDR2 are SGHRS and YFSETQ.

This clonotype has ten or more counts. The genes are TRBV10-3 and TRBJ2-3, with D perhaps TRBD2 (6 bases). The CDR3 contains 17 residues. Trimming took 2 bases from V and 0 from J, leaving 15 bases between them. CDR1 ENHRY and CDR2 SYGVKD come from the germline V gene. The CDR3 coding sequence is TGTGCCATCAGTGAGGATACTAGCAGAGCTAGCACAGATACGCAGTATTTT. It specifies CAISEDTSRASTDTQYF.

The chain links TRBV20-1 to TRBJ1-5; TRBD1 matches at 7 bases. Germline-derived CDR1 and CDR2 are DFQATT and SNEGSKA (reference sequence). J lost 6 bases, V lost 3 bases, and 11 bases had no gene match. The CDR3 loop spans 15 amino acids. The CDR3 sequence: CSASLEGATSQPQHF. DNA for the CDR3: TGCAGTGCTAGTTTGGAGGGGGCCACCAGTCAGCCCCAGCATTTT.

The chain carries TRBV19 and TRBJ2-7, with D uncertain. This CDR3 has 15 amino acids. The ends were cut back, 3 bases at V and 1 base at J, with 13 bases in the middle. CDR1 LNHDA and CDR2 SQIVND come from the germline V gene (reference sequence). This chain's CDR3 is CASSIGPSISYEQYF. The CDR3 coding sequence is TGTGCCAGTAGTATCGGCCCGTCCATATCCTACGAGCAGTACTTC.

This chain joins TRBV3-1 and TRBJ1-4; D not certain. Deletions cut 2 bases from V and 0 bases from J, with 22 bases between. Germline CDR1 reads LGHDT; CDR2 reads YNNKEL (reference sequence). This CDR3 contains 20 residues. The CDR3 spells CASSQLRPFASGSTNEKLFF. The CDR3 nucleotides are TGTGCCAGCAGCCAATTGAGGCCATTTGCATCGGGCTCAACTAATGAAAAACTGTTTTTT.

The chain couples TRBV28 to TRBJ2-1, with TRBD2 matching over 7 bases. The CDR3 covers 16 residues. Germline CDR1 MDHEN, CDR2 SYDVKM. Unmatched junction bases numbered 16, after V lost 6 bases and J lost 8 bases. The CDR3 DNA is TGTGCCAGCAGCTCCACCGGGGGGTCTCCCGGCGATGAGCAGTTCTTC. This sequence encodes CASSSTGGSPGDEQFF.

The table lists this clonotype with a few counts. The genes are TRBV20-1 and TRBJ2-7; a possible D gene is TRBD1 (5 bases). This CDR3 has 13 amino acids. V was shortened by 3 bases and J by 0 bases, with 9 bases between the two germline ends. The germline CDR1 and CDR2 sequences are DFQATT and SNEGSKA (reference sequence). The CDR3 is CSASPGPSYEQYF. The CDR3 DNA reads as TGCAGTGCTAGCCCAGGGCCCTCCTACGAGCAGTACTTC.

This clonotype occurred a few times. The rearrangement uses TRBV25-1 and TRBJ2-7; 11 nucleotides agree with TRBD2. V lost 2 bases and J lost 5; bases outside the gene matches: 5. Germline CDR1 is MGHDK and CDR2 is SYGVNS. The CDR3 has 15 residues. DNA for the CDR3: TGTGCCAGCAGTGAAAGCACTAGCGGGAGCGACGAGCAGTACTTC. Amino acid sequence: CASSESTSGSDEQYF.

The chain uses TRBV9 and TRBJ2-5, with D tentatively TRBD2 (5 bases). V lost 3 bases, J lost 5 bases, and 14 bases lay in between. Germline V gene lookup returns CDR1 SGDLS and CDR2 YYNGEE. There are 14 residues in the CDR3. CDR3 protein: CASSGRTARETQYF. For the CDR3, the DNA is TGTGCCAGCAGCGGGAGGACCGCGAGGGAGACCCAGTACTTC.

The chain employs TRBV7-2 and TRBJ2-7, with D perhaps matching TRBD2 (5 bases). There are 14 residues in the CDR3. The germline V and J ends were trimmed by 5 bases and 7 bases, with 18 bases remaining between them. Germline-derived CDR1 and CDR2 are SGHTA and FQGNSA. The CDR3 coding sequence is TGTGCCAGCAGCCCCTTACCCCTATCGGGGGAGCAGTACTTC. Amino acids: CASSPLPLSGEQYF. Filled out from reference TRBV7-2 and TRBJ2-7, the complete variable domain reads GAGVSQSPSNKVTEKGKDVELRCDPISGHTALYWYRQSLGQGLEFLIYFQGNSAPDKSGLPSDRFSAERTGGSVSTLTIQRTQQEDSAVYLCASSPLPLSGEQYFGPGTRLTVT.

The gene calls are TRBV24-1 and TRBJ1-2; D is undetermined. Trimming took off 7 bases at V and 6 bases at J, with 17 bases between the two ends. CDR1 and CDR2 from the germline V gene are KGHDR and SFDVKD. The CDR3 extends over 14 amino acids. CDR3 in DNA: TGTGCCACCAGGCCCGCCAGCGGGTTCAATGGCTACACCTTC. It codes for CATRPASGFNGYTF.

This chain connects TRBV20-1 to TRBJ1-2; 8 nucleotides agree with TRBD1. The V segment lost 3 bases and the J segment 8 bases; nucleotides outside the gene matches: 20. The CDR3 consists of 17 residues. Germline CDR1 and CDR2: DFQATT and SNEGSKA (reference sequence). For the CDR3, the DNA is TGCAGTGCTAGTCCCCCAGGAACCCCCGGGACAGGATCCGGCTACACCTTC. Its protein product is CSASPPGTPGTGSGYTF.

This clonotype has only a few counts. The chain joins TRBV27 to TRBJ2-7; possible D gene TRBD2, 7 bases. The CDR3 consists of 13 residues. V dropped 6 bases and J dropped 3 bases, with 12 bases sitting between them. CDR1 MNHEY and CDR2 SMNVEV come from the germline V gene (reference sequence). The CDR3 here is CASRGGAVYEQYF. The CDR3 DNA is TGTGCCAGCAGGGGGGGGGCAGTCTACGAGCAGTACTTC.

This clonotype was counted only a few times. This chain uses TRBV6-6 with TRBJ2-7; D gene ambiguous. The V end was cut by 3 bases, the J end by 0 bases, with 9 bases between. Germline CDR1 and CDR2: MNHNY and SVGAGI (reference sequence). This CDR3 contains 14 residues. CDR3 DNA sequence: TGTGCCAGCAGTTATCTCGCCCTCTCCTACGAGCAGTACTTC. This translates into CASSYLALSYEQYF.

This chain uses TRBV10-1 with TRBJ2-3; 11 bases agree with TRBD2. CDR1 WNHNN and CDR2 SYGVQD come from the germline V gene (reference sequence). The junction had 10 bases not matched to a gene; V was cut back by 4 bases and J by 13 bases. The CDR3 loop spans 14 amino acids. The CDR3, as DNA: TGCGCCAGCAGTGGAGGACTAGCGGGTGCCCAGGAGTATTTT. It yields the protein CASSGGLAGAQEYF.

The chain joins TRBV7-2 to TRBJ2-3, with D unclear. This CDR3 comprises 11 residues. V shed 7 bases and J shed 7 bases, with 9 bases lying between them. Germline loops: CDR1 SGHTA, CDR2 FQGNSA. The CDR3 sequence: CASTPSYTQYF. CDR3 nucleotide sequence: TGTGCCAGCACCCCCTCGTATACGCAGTATTTT.

The chain has TRBV2 and TRBJ1-2; perhaps TRBD1 as D (5 bases). This CDR3 comprises 15 residues. Germline assignment: CDR1 SNHLY and CDR2 FYNNEI. V was shortened by 3 bases and J by 1 base, with 12 bases between the two germline ends. CDR3 bases: TGTGCCAGCAGTGACCTGGGCAGGGATAACTATGGCTACACCTTC. Protein: CASSDLGRDNYGYTF.

This sequence joins TRBV6-5 and TRBJ2-1; 12 bases are a match to TRBD2. V was clipped by 0 bases and J by 8 bases; unmatched bases: 2. The germline V gene encodes CDR1 MNHEY and CDR2 SVGAGI. The CDR3 is made up of 15 amino acids. The CDR3 spells CASSYSLAGGDEQFF. The DNA for the CDR3 is TGTGCCAGCAGTTACTCCCTAGCGGGAGGGGATGAGCAGTTCTTC.

This clonotype was detected only a few times. This chain connects TRBV6-2 or TRBV6-3 to TRBJ1-6, with D hard to call. This CDR3 contains 14 residues. In germline, CDR1 is MNHEY, CDR2 SVGEGT. V was pared by 4 bases and J by 2 bases, with 6 bases between. In DNA form, the CDR3 reads TGTGCCAGCAGTTTCCGGGCCTATAATTCACCCCTCCACTTT. The encoded protein is CASSFRAYNSPLHF.

This clonotype came up a few times. The chain combines TRBV28 with TRBJ2-1; 8 nucleotides align to TRBD2. After removal of 1 base from V and 0 bases from J, the junction contained 2 bases not matched to a gene. CDR1 is MDHEN, CDR2 SYDVKM, per germline. The CDR3 runs to 16 residues. The CDR3 coding sequence is TGTGCCAGCAGTTTATTAGCGGGGACCTCCTACAATGAGCAGTTCTTC. Protein: CASSLLAGTSYNEQFF. Combining the CDR3 with reference TRBV28 and TRBJ2-1 gives the whole variable domain DVKVTQSSRYLVKRTGEKVFLECVQDMDHENMFWYRQDPGLGLRLIYFSYDVKMKEKGDIPEGYSVSREKKERFSLILESASTNQTSMYLCASSLLAGTSYNEQFFGPGTRLTVL.

The chain links TRBV6-1 to TRBJ2-5, with D perhaps matching TRBD2 (5 bases). The CDR3 runs 12 residues. Germline CDR1 reads MNHNS; CDR2 reads SASEGT. Between the trimmed V and J ends, which lost 2 bases and 11 bases, there was a span of 12 bases. CDR3 DNA: TGTGCCAGCAGTGAACGCGGCTGGGAGCAGTACTTC. It codes for CASSERGWEQYF.

This clonotype came up many times. The chain uses TRBV4-1 and TRBJ2-7, with 8 bases fitting TRBD1. From germline, CDR1 is MGHRA and CDR2 YSYEKL. V gave up 1 base and J gave up 2 bases; unmatched junction bases: 4. CDR3 length equals 15 residues. The CDR3 loop reads CASSQAGTGTYEQYF. CDR3 bases: TGCGCCAGCAGCCAAGCTGGGACAGGAACCTACGAGCAGTACTTC.

The chain links TRBV12-3 or TRBV12-4 to TRBJ1-4; D is uncertain. The CDR3 runs to 13 residues. Trimming removed 7 bases from V and 7 bases from J, with 13 bases in between. The DNA for the CDR3 is TGTGCCAGCACCGGAGGGCGGGGTGAAAAACTGTTTTTT. Its translation is CASTGGRGEKLFF.

The chain uses TRBV29-1 and TRBJ2-1; 7 bases line up with TRBD1. Losses at the gene ends were 6 bases for V and 9 bases for J; bases not matched to a gene: 11. The CDR3 length is 13 residues. The germline CDR1 and CDR2 sequences are SQVTM and ANQGSEA. The CDR3 DNA sequence: TGCAGCGTCACGGGACAGCCCGCTAGTGAGCAGTTCTTC. Translation: CSVTGQPASEQFF.

This clonotype was counted between two and nine times. V and J are TRBV11-2 and TRBJ2-5; 12 bases line up with TRBD2. Trimming took 0 bases from V and 11 from J; bases not matched to a gene: 13. The CDR3 sequence is 17 residues long. CDR1 SGHAT and CDR2 FQNNGV come from the germline V gene. The CDR3 loop reads CASSLDPGTSGYNEQYF. The CDR3 DNA is TGTGCCAGCAGCTTAGATCCGGGGACTAGCGGGTACAATGAGCAGTACTTC.

The V and J genes are TRBV11-1 and TRBJ2-5; 12 bases match TRBD2. Germline-derived CDR1 and CDR2 are SGHAT and FQDESV (reference sequence). The CDR3 has 18 residues. V shed 2 bases, J shed 5 bases, and the junction held 12 bases outside the gene matches. The CDR3 here is CASSLWTSGETFRETQYF. The CDR3 region has the DNA TGTGCCAGCAGCTTATGGACTAGCGGGGAGACCTTCCGGGAGACCCAGTACTTC.

This clonotype was detected only a few times. V is TRBV29-1 and J is TRBJ1-1; no clear D. This CDR3 has 12 residues. The V and J ends lost 8 bases and 3 bases respectively, with 13 bases between them. In germline, CDR1 is SQVTM, CDR2 ANQGSEA. The CDR3 DNA reads as TGCAGCACCCGGGATTCGGACACTGAAGCTTTCTTT. Its translation: CSTRDSDTEAFF.